The 26 T cell receptor beta chains below were found in one sample sequenced in a study of CXCR3-negative and CXCR3-positive naive CD8 T cells. In preparing the TRB cDNA libraries, 5' RACE with UMI labels was used. TCRdb reworked the 5' RACE reads into one entry per CDR3 protein, no DNA. The table for this sample gives over 70,000 distinct CDR3 sequences. What was sequenced was naive CXCR3- CD8+ T cells from blood. Documented subset: CD45RO-CCR7+CD27+CD95- naive CD8+ T cells lacking CXCR3 (TNR3-). The receptors were gathered from a human donor in good health. Some clones in this sample may be carry-over from other donors' samples.

V and J are TRBV6-4 and TRBJ1-2; the D call from TCRdb, TRBD1, cannot be confirmed without DNA. This CDR3 has 13 residues. CDR1 is MRHNA, CDR2 SNTAGT, per germline. The CDR3: CARQGAHNYGYTF.

The J gene is TRBJ2-3, the V gene TRBV6-2 or TRBV6-3. Germline V gives CDR1 MNHEY, CDR2 SVGEGT. This CDR3 spans 14 amino acids. CDR3 in amino acids: CASSEFPSKDTQYF.

The chain is built from TRBV7-3 and TRBJ2-1; TCRdb picks TRBD1, but there is no DNA to check that call. Germline assignment: CDR1 SGHTA and CDR2 FQGTGA. This CDR3 has 16 amino acids. The CDR3 spells CASSLMGQGAHNEQFF. Full variable domain (rest looked up from reference TRBV7-3 and TRBJ2-1): GAGVSQTPSNKVTEKGKYVELRCDPISGHTALYWYRQSLGQGPEFLIYFQGTGAADDSGLPNDRFFAVRPEGSVSTLKIQRTERGDSAVYLCASSLMGQGAHNEQFFGPGTRLTVL.

This sequence joins TRBV20-1 and TRBJ2-7; TCRdb selects TRBD1, and the lack of DNA leaves this call unchecked. The germline gives CDR1 DFQATT, CDR2 SNEGSKA (reference sequence). The CDR3 covers 16 residues. CDR3: CSARTLDRGSPYEQYF.

The chain employs TRBV12-3 or TRBV12-4 and TRBJ2-3; the D call from TCRdb, TRBD2, cannot be confirmed without DNA. This CDR3 has 16 amino acids. This CDR3 reads CASSPTSGGPEDTQYF.

The CDR3 protein is CASSPDWTGSPLHF. This chain uses TRBV6-2 or TRBV6-3 with TRBJ1-6. CDR1 is MNHEY and CDR2 is SVGEGT in the germline V gene. The CDR3 is made up of 14 amino acids.

The J gene is TRBJ2-7, the V gene TRBV28; TCRdb lists TRBD2, though no DNA is available to test this call. Germline assignment: CDR1 MDHEN and CDR2 SYDVKM. The CDR3 contains 14 residues. The CDR3 sequence is CASSLRPSGYEQYF. Supplemented by reference TRBV28 and TRBJ2-7, the full variable domain reads DVKVTQSSRYLVKRTGEKVFLECVQDMDHENMFWYRQDPGLGLRLIYFSYDVKMKEKGDIPEGYSVSREKKERFSLILESASTNQTSMYLCASSLRPSGYEQYFGPGTRLTVT.

The rearrangement links TRBV7-7 to TRBJ2-2. CDR1 and CDR2 from the germline V gene are SSHAT and FNYEAQ (reference sequence). The CDR3 is 13 residues long. This chain's CDR3 is CASSSRVAGELFF.

The J gene is TRBJ2-1, the V gene TRBV2; TCRdb names TRBD2, which stays unverified in the absence of DNA. CDR3 length equals 17 residues. CDR1 is SNHLY and CDR2 is FYNNEI in the germline V gene. CDR3 amino acids: CASSVRGSLIPYNEQFF. The full variable domain, completed using reference TRBV2 and TRBJ2-1, is EPEVTQTPSHQVTQMGQEVILRCVPISNHLYFYWYRQILGQKVEFLVSFYNNEISEKSEIFDDQFSVERPDGSNFTLKIRSTKLEDSAMYFCASSVRGSLIPYNEQFFGPGTRLTVL.

The J gene is TRBJ2-1, the V gene TRBV7-6; as DNA is missing, the TRBD2 call by TCRdb cannot be tested. CDR3 length: 17 amino acids. Germline V gene lookup returns CDR1 SGHVS and CDR2 FNYEAQ. CDR3 residues: CASSLAPSGGAWNEQLF.

V gene TRBV5-1 combines with J gene TRBJ2-7; as DNA is missing, the TRBD1 call by TCRdb cannot be tested. The CDR3 is 15 residues long. Germline CDR1 SGHRS, CDR2 YFSETQ. The CDR3 spells CASSPGGLGSYEQYF.

This chain connects TRBV27 to TRBJ1-5; the D call of TRBD1 rests on TCRdb alone, since no DNA is present to check it. The CDR3 loop spans 13 amino acids. Germline lookup yields CDR1 MNHEY and CDR2 SMNVEV (reference sequence). CDR3 protein: CASSTQGDQPQHF.

This sequence joins TRBV19 and TRBJ1-1; checking the TCRdb D call of TRBD1 is not possible without DNA. Germline V gene data show CDR1 as LNHDA and CDR2 as SQIVND (reference sequence). This CDR3 is 16 amino acids long. The CDR3 loop is CASSMGDLGPGTEAFF.

The V gene is TRBV21-1, the J gene TRBJ2-3. TRBV21-1 is a known pseudogene. This CDR3 comprises 16 residues. CDR3 loop: CASSKEPGGGTDTQYF.

V and J are TRBV6-5 and TRBJ2-7. The length of the CDR3 is 12 residues. Per the germline V gene, CDR1 is MNHEY and CDR2 is SVGAGI. CDR3 sequence reads: CASSSKTHEQYF.

This chain uses TRBV13 with TRBJ2-7; the D call from TCRdb, TRBD2, cannot be confirmed without DNA. The germline V gene encodes CDR1 PRHDT and CDR2 FYEKMQ (reference sequence). CDR3 size: 15 residues. The CDR3 sequence is CASSAGLAGGYEQYF.

This chain uses TRBV28 with TRBJ2-1; no DNA is available, so the TRBD2 call from TCRdb remains unchecked. This CDR3 is built from 14 residues. The germline V gene encodes CDR1 MDHEN and CDR2 SYDVKM. This chain's CDR3 is CATSSGELYNEQFF. The complete variable domain, with remaining parts taken from reference TRBV28 and TRBJ2-1, reads DVKVTQSSRYLVKRTGEKVFLECVQDMDHENMFWYRQDPGLGLRLIYFSYDVKMKEKGDIPEGYSVSREKKERFSLILESASTNQTSMYLCATSSGELYNEQFFGPGTRLTVL.

This chain uses TRBV25-1 with TRBJ2-3; TCRdb lists TRBD1, though no DNA is available to test this call. The CDR3 sequence is 13 residues long. CDR1 and CDR2 (germline): MGHDK, SYGVNS. CDR3 residues: CASNGQGANTQYF.

The V gene is TRBV29-1, the J gene TRBJ1-5; TCRdb indicates TRBD1, and absent DNA this call remains unverified. The germline CDR1 and CDR2 sequences are SQVTM and ANQGSEA. The CDR3 is 13 amino acids. The CDR3 sequence is CSVDTGVGQPQHF.

The chain combines TRBV7-9 with TRBJ2-3; the TRBD1 assignment by TCRdb is unverifiable without DNA. CDR1 SEHNR and CDR2 FQNEAQ come from the germline V gene (reference sequence). This CDR3 region has 15 residues. This CDR3 is CVSTATGTLHDTQYF.

This chain links TRBV29-1 with TRBJ2-6; the TCRdb call, TRBD1, lacks DNA for checking. The CDR3 has 14 amino acids. Germline V gives CDR1 SQVTM, CDR2 ANQGSEA. This chain's CDR3 is CSVGQGVRANVLTF.

The V gene is TRBV30, the J gene TRBJ1-1; TCRdb lists TRBD1, though no DNA is available to test this call. CDR1 is GTSNPN, CDR2 SVGIG, per germline (reference sequence). The CDR3 extends over 16 amino acids. CDR3 region: CAWSDRGLRMNTEAFF.

The genes are TRBV5-5 and TRBJ2-7; lacking DNA, the TRBD1 call made by TCRdb goes unchecked. The CDR3 totals 14 residues. Germline assignment: CDR1 SGHKS and CDR2 YYEKEE (reference sequence). CDR3 protein: CASSSGGGAYEQYF.

V gene TRBV28 combines with J gene TRBJ2-6; the TCRdb D gene call, TRBD1, has no DNA to confirm it. Per the germline V gene, CDR1 is MDHEN and CDR2 is SYDVKM. CDR3 length: 16 amino acids. The CDR3 region is CASSPGQPSGANVLTF.

The J gene is TRBJ1-1, the V gene TRBV2. The CDR3 is 11 amino acids. CDR1 and CDR2 from the germline V gene are SNHLY and FYNNEI. The CDR3 here is CASTLNTEAFF.

This chain joins TRBV11-2 and TRBJ2-3; the TCRdb D gene call, TRBD2, has no DNA to confirm it. The CDR3 consists of 12 residues. The V gene's germline CDR1 is SGHAT and CDR2 FQNNGV. CDR3 sequence: CASSFWAGGQYF.